This TCR beta chain comes out of a study of vaccination and CD4 T cells after COVID-19. Study details: Two of the convalescents were Hispanic, and convalescents were six males and four females. Drawing of post-COVID samples took place a median roughly 100 days after diagnosis (range 35 to 161).

TCRdb redid the calling of the PCR reads with MiXCR, one entry per CDR3 protein. The data contain tens of thousands of distinct CDR3 sequences, more than 45% of them singletons. This TCR was sampled from a human donor who had recovered from COVID-19. Sample: CD4+ T cells from blood, taken before SARS-CoV-2 vaccination.

The CDR3 DNA sequence: TGCAGTGCTAGGGGCTCACAGACAGATACGCAGTATTTT. Translated: CSARGSQTDTQYF. This chain links TRBV20-1 with TRBJ2-3; D unresolved. The V gene lost 3 bases and the J gene lost 3 bases, with 10 bases spanning the gap. This CDR3 contains 13 residues. In germline, CDR1 is DFQATT, CDR2 SNEGSKA (reference sequence).